This TCR beta chain emerged from a study of OX40 agonist ivuxolimab in advanced cancers. Study-wide context: Ivuxolimab, an agonist antibody against OX40 (CD134), was given to patients. Two patients with cutaneous melanoma and one with hepatocellular carcinoma, three in total, showed partial responses. Study-level points and caveats: Circulating CD4+ and CD8+ T cells showed clonal expansion by week 6 at 0.1 to 3.0 mg/kg. More expanded clones were seen, on average, in CD8+ T cells than in CD4+.

CDR3 length: 14 amino acids. The germline CDR1 and CDR2 sequences are SGDLS and YYNGEE. Trimming at V came to 2 bases and at J to 2 bases, leaving 2 bases not matched to a gene. The repertoire was sequenced with immunoSEQ multiplex PCR; TCRdb's copy has only in-frame clones and lacks some. The sample carries about 60,000 clones, almost 95% recorded once. Remarks on this clone: The antigen is undetermined.

The receptor comes from an adult with an advanced solid tumor such as melanoma, head and neck, liver or kidney cancer. The specimen was CD4+ or CD8+ T cells sorted from blood, collected in a trial of the OX40 agonist ivuxolimab. J is TRBJ2-7 and V is TRBV9; 9 nucleotides line up with TRBD2. This chain's CDR3 is CASSVGLAPYEQYF. CDR3 DNA: TGTGCCAGCAGCGTGGGACTAGCCCCCTACGAGCAGTACTTC.